This TCR beta chain is drawn from a study of shared clonotypes between healthy human individuals (dated by TCRdb to between 2020 and 2021). Regarding the complete study: Two women and a few men aged 18 to 49 years were included in the cohort. For each donor, CD4 naive and CD4 memory were each run on three plates, CD8 naive on two plates, and CD8 memory on one plate. To increase sequencing depth and limit assay-specific biases, different laboratories used diverse techniques to prepare libraries and sequence TCR repertoires. Per donor, leukapheresis produced somewhere between about 0.8 and 9 billion PBMCs. To estimate repertoire size and how much clonotype sharing occurs between individuals, the study deeply sequenced the blood TCR repertoires of five healthy adults. General conclusions and limits of the study: When several donors were compared, the shared fraction of clonotypes was around 5% for naive CD4, around 3.5% for naive CD8, about 2.5% for memory CD4, and under 0.5% for memory CD8. Based on pairwise subsampling, the degree of clonotype sharing among donors was expected to be affected by sequencing depth. Higher generation probabilities were observed for clonotypes shared by all four sorted-subset donors than for non-shared clonotypes. Incomplete sequencing was indicated by rarefaction of sorted-subset datasets, despite the large sequencing depth. Sampling was restricted to blood, and TCR repertoires in tissue are likely to differ from TCR repertoires in blood. Estimated clonotype richness was generally larger for naive than for memory subsets. The genetic and exposure-history diversity represented was limited by the small number of donors.

Donors were healthy HIV-negative adults with no recently reported acute infections or vaccinations. Every donor was a Caucasian adult living in Nashville, Tennessee, USA. CD4+ T cells were enriched by magnetic negative selection; naive cells were then positively selected on CD45RA, and the negative fraction formed the memory subset. After blood collection by leukapheresis, PBMCs were isolated using Ficoll-Histopaque density gradient centrifugation and then cryopreserved in the vapor phase of liquid nitrogen. Analytical flow cytometry was used to check the purity and quantity of each magnetically sorted T cell population. Genomic DNA was isolated from each sorted fraction and quantified by UV absorbance on a Nanodrop 2000c. Using the deep immunoSEQ assay, TCR CDR3 regions were amplified from genomic DNA by multiplex PCR. Extracted genomic DNA from each cell subset was distributed evenly across all wells of several immunoSEQ 96-well plates, and each plate was treated as a replicate. For sorted subsets, roughly 200 ng genomic DNA, equal to some 30,000 T cell genomes, was loaded into each replicate PCR. Purified libraries were quantified with a Qubit 3.0 fluorometer, sized on a Bioanalyzer 2100, and re-quantified with the KAPA Library Quantification kit. A separate single-read 150-cycle Illumina NextSeq 550 flow cell was used to sequence each immunoSEQ 96-well plate. The authors processed their data as follows. Because the immunoSEQ output held only junctional sequences and lacked quality scores, the filtering could not match the filtering applied to full-length reads. Sequences were annotated with PyIR, a Python wrapper for IgBLAST v1.9, and V/J genes and CDR3 were assigned using IMGT germline references. Reads with weak V/J assignments (E-value above 1e-6), missing CDR3, stop codons, out-of-frame junctions, or ambiguous translated residues were removed. V3J clonotypes were defined as sequences sharing the same inferred V gene, J gene, and CDR3 amino acid sequence. Percentage overlap between repertoires was calculated by dividing the number of shared unique clonotypes by the size of the smaller repertoire. Three approaches were used to assess repertoire richness: RTK rarefaction, the Chao1 estimator, and Recon v2.1 estimates of unobserved clonotypes. Generation probabilities were computed with OLGA for all TCRbeta clonotypes obtained by the gDNA method from a handful of donors. Here the immuneACCESS table is served through TCRdb, limited to in-frame sequences with V and J called. Missing clones are a known gap in these copies; in checked studies unresolved V genes cover under half, and the rest lacks a known reason. The D gene and trimming were derived from the DNA, and the V and J assignments and clone size from that table. This sample has a few million clones in its table, and 85% to 95% of those were observed once. About 0.39% of the sample is held by the ten biggest clonotypes.

As regards this clone: Its antigen remains unidentified. Nothing much larger sits one base from this clone, and base qualities are not available.

The V end gives up 4 bases and the J end 9 bases, leaving 12 bases in the junction not matched to a gene. CDR1 is given as SGHNT and CDR2 as YYREEE, both from the germline V gene (reference sequence). Including the terminal cysteine and phenylalanine, the CDR3 comprises 15 residues. The read is trimmed to its CDR3 DNA, 45 bases read in frame from base 1. This TCR was sampled from a man aged 18 to 29 in good health. Some clones in this sample may be carry-over from other donors' samples. The rearrangement combines TRBV5-4 with TRBJ2-4; the junction holds 8 bases that match TRBD1. Sequencing was performed on naive CD4+ T cells from PBMCs. Taken with the paper, the label for cell subset or site translates to: CD45RA+ positively selected. At the DNA level, the sequence is TGTGCCAGCAGCCCGACAGGGGAGGTTCGGAGCATTCAGTACTTC. This gives the protein CASSPTGEVRSIQYF.